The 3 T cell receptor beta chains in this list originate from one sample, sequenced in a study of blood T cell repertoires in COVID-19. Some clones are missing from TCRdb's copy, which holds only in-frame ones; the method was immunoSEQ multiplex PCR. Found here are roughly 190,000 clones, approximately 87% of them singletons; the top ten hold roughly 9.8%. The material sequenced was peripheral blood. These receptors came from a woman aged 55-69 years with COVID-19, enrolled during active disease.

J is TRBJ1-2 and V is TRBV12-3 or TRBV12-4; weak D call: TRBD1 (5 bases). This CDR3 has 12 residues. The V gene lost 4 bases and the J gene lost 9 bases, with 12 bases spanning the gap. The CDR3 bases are TGTGCCAGCAGTTCGGGACTCAGTAGCTACACCTTC. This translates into CASSSGLSSYTF.

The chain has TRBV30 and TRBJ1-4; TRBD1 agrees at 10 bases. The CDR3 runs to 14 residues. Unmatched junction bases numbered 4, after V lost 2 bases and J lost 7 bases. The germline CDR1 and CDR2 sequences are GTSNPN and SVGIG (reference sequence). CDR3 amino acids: CAWSIRQGAEKLFF. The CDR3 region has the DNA TGTGCCTGGAGTATACGACAGGGGGCTGAAAAACTGTTTTTT.

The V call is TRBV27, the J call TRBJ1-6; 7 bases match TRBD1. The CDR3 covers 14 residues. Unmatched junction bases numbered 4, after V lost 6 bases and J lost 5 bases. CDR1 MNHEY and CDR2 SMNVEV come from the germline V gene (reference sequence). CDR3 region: CASRQGVHNSPLHF. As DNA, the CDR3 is TGTGCCAGCAGGCAGGGGGTCCATAATTCACCCCTCCACTTT.